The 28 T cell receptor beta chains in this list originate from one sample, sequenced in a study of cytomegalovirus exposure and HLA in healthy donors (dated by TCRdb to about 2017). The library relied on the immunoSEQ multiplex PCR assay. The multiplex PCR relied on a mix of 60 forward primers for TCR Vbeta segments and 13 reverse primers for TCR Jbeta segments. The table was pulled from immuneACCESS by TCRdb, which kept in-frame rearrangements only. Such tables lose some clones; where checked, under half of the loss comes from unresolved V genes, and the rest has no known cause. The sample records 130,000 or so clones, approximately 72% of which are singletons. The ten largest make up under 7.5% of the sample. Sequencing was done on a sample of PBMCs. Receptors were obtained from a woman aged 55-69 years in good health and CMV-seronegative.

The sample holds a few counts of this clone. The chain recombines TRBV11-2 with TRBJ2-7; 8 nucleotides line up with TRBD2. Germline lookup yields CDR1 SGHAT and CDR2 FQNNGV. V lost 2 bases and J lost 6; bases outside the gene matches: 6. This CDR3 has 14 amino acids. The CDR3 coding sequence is TGTGCCAGCAGCTTACCCGGGAGGGCCGTCGAGCAGTACTTC. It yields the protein CASSLPGRAVEQYF.

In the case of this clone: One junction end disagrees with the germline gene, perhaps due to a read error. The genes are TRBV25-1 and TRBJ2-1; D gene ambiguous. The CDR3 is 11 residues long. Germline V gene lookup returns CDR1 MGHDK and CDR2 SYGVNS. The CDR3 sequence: CASSEYNERFF. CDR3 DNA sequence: TGTGCCAGCAGTGAGTACAATGAGCGGTTCTTC.

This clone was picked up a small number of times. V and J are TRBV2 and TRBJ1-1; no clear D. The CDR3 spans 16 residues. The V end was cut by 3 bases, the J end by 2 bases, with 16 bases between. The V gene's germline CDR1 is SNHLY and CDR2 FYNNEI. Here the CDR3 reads CASSELTRVANTEAFF. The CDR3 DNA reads TGTGCCAGCAGTGAGCTAACCCGGGTGGCAAACACTGAAGCTTTCTTT.

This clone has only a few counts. The CDR3 reads CASSPDQTGIHSNQPQHF. As DNA, the CDR3 is TGTGCCAGCAGCCCGGATCAGACAGGGATACATAGCAATCAGCCCCAGCATTTT. V and J are TRBV7-9 and TRBJ1-5; 7 positions match TRBD1. J gave up 0 bases and V 5 bases, and 13 bases lay outside the gene matches. This CDR3 has 18 amino acids. CDR1 SEHNR and CDR2 FQNEAQ come from the germline V gene (reference sequence).

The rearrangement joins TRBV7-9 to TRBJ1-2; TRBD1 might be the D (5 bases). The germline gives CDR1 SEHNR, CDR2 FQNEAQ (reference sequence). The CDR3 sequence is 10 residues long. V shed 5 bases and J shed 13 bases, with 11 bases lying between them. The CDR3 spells CASSLERGTF. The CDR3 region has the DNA TGTGCCAGCAGCCTAGAAAGGGGCACCTTC.

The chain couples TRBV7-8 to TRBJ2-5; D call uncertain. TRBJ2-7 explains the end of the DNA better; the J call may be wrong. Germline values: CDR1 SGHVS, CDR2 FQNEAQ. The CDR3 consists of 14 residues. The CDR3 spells CASSSRDGSYEQYF. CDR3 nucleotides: TGTGCCAGCAGCTCTAGAGACGGAAGCTACGAGCAGTACTTC.

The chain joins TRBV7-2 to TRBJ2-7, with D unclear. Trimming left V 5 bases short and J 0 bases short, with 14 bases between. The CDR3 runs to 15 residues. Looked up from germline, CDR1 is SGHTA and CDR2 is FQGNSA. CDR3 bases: TGTGCCAGCAGCAAAGTTTACGGAGCCTCCTACGAGCAGTACTTC. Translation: CASSKVYGASYEQYF.

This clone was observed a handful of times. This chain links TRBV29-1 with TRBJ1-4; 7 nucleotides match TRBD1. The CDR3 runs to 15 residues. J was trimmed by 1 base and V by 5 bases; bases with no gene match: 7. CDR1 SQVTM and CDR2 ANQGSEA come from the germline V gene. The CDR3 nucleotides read TGCAGCGTTACGACAGGGTCACGAACTAATGAAAAACTGTTTTTT. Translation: CSVTTGSRTNEKLFF.

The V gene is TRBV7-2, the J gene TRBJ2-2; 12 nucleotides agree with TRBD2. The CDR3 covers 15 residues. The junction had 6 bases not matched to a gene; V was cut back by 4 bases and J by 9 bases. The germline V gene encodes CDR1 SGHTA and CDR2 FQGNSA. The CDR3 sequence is CASSSRLAGERELFF. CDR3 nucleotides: TGTGCCAGCAGCTCCAGACTAGCGGGGGAGCGGGAGCTGTTTTTT.

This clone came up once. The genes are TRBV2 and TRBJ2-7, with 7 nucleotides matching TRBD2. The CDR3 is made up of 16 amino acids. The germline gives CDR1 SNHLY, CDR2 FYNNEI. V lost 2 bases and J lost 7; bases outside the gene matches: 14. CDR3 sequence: CASSEPGGSSIREQYF. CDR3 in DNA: TGTGCCAGCAGTGAACCCGGGGGGTCCTCTATTAGGGAGCAGTACTTC.

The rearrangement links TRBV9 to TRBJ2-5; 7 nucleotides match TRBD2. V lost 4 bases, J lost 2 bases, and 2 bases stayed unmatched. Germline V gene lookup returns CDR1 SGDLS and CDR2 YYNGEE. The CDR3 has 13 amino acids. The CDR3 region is CASSPGLQETQYF. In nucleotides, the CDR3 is TGTGCCAGCAGCCCGGGACTACAAGAGACCCAGTACTTC.

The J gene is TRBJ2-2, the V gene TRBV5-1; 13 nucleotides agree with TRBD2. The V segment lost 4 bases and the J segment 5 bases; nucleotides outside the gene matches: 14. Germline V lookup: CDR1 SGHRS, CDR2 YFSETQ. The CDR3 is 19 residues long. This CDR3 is CASSGSGLAGRKLTGELFF. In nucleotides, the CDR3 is TGCGCCAGCAGCGGATCGGGACTAGCGGGAAGAAAATTAACCGGGGAGCTGTTTTTT. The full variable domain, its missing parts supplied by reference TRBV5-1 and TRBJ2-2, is KAGVTQTPRYLIKTRGQQVTLSCSPISGHRSVSWYQQTPGQGLQFLFEYFSETQRNKGNFPGRFSGRQFSNSRSEMNVSTLELGDSALYLCASSGSGLAGRKLTGELFFGEGSRLTVL.

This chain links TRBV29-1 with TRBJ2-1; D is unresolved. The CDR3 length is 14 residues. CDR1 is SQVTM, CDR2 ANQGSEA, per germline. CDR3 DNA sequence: TGCACCGTGACTCCGAACCGACCCTACAATGAGCAGTTCTTC. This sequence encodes CTVTPNRPYNEQFF.

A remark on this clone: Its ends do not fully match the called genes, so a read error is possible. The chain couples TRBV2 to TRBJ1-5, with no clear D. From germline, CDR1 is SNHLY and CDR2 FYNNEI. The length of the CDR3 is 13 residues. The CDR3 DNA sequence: TGTGCCAGCAGCGAAGCGGTAGCCCAGCCCCAGCATTTT. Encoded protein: CASSEAVAQPQHF.

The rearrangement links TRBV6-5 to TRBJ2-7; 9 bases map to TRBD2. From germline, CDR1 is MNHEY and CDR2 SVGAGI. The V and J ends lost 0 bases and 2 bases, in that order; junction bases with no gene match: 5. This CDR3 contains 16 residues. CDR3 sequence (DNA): TGTGCCAGCAGTTACTCTTGGCGGGGGGGTCCCTACGAGCAGTACTTC. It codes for CASSYSWRGGPYEQYF.

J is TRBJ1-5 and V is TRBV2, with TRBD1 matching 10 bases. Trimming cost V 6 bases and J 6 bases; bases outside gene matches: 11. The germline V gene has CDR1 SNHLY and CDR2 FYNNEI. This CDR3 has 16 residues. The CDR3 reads CASSESGTGVPQPQHF. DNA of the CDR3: TGTGCCAGCAGCGAATCCGGGACAGGGGTTCCTCAGCCCCAGCATTTT.

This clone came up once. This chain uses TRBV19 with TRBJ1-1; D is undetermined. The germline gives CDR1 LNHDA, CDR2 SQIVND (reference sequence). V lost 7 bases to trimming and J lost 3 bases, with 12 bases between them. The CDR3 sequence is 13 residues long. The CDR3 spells CASNKDWDTEAFF. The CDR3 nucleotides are TGTGCCAGTAACAAGGACTGGGACACTGAAGCTTTCTTT.

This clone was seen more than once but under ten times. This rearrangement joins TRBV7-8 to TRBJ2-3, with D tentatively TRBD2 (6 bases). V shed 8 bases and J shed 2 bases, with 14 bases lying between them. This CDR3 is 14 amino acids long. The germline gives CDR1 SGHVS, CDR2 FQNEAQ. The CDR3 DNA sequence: TGTGCCAGCGGGAAAGGACTAACCACAGATACGCAGTATTTT. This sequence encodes CASGKGLTTDTQYF.

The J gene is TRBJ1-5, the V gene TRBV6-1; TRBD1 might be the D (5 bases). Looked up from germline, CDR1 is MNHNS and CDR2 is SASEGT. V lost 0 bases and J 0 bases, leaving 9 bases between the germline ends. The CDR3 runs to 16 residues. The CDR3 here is CASSEATVYSNQPQHF. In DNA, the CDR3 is TGTGCCAGCAGTGAAGCGACAGTGTATAGCAATCAGCCCCAGCATTTT.

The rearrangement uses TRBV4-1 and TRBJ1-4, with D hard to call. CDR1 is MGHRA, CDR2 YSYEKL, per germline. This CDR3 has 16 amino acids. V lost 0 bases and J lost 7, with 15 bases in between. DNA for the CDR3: TGCGCCAGCAGCCAAGAGGGATCGGGGTTAGGTGAAAAACTGTTTTTT. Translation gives CASSQEGSGLGEKLFF.

The CDR3 DNA sequence: TGTGCCAGCAGTGAGCGGGGTTATAATTCACCCCTCCACTTT. It is translated as CASSERGYNSPLHF. The rearrangement joins TRBV6-5 to TRBJ1-6; D uncertain. Germline CDR1 and CDR2: MNHEY and SVGAGI. Trimming took 5 bases from V and 4 from J, leaving 9 bases between them. The CDR3 length is 14 residues.

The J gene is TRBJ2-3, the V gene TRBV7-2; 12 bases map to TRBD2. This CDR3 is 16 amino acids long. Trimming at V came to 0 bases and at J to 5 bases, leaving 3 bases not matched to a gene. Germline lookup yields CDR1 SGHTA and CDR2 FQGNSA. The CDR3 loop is CASSLASSGGEDTQYF. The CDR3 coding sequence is TGTGCCAGCAGCTTAGCTTCTAGCGGGGGGGAAGATACGCAGTATTTT.

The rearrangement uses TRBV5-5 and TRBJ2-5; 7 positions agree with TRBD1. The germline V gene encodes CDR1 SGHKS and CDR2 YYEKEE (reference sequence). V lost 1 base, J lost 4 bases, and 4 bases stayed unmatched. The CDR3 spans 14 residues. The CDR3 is CASSLRGGRETQYF. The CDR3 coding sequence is TGTGCCAGCAGCTTGAGAGGGGGCAGAGAGACCCAGTACTTC.

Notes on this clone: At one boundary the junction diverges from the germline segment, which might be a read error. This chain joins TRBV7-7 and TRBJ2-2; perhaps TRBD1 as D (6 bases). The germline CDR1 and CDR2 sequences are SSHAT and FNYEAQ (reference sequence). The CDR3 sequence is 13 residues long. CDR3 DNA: TGTGCTAGCAGCTTACAACAGGGCGGGGAGCTGTTTTTT. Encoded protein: CASSLQQGGELFF.

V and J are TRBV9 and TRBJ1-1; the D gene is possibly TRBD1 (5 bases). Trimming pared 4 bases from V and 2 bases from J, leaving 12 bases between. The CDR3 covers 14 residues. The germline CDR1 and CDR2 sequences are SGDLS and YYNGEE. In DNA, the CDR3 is TGTGCCAGCAGCTTGGGGGAGGCCAACACTGAAGCTTTCTTT. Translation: CASSLGEANTEAFF.

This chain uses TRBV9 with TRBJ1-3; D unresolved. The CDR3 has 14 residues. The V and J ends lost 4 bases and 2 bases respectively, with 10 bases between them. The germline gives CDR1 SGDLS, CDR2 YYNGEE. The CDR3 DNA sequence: TGTGCCAGCAGCCCCTGGCACACTGGAAACACCATATATTTT. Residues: CASSPWHTGNTIYF.

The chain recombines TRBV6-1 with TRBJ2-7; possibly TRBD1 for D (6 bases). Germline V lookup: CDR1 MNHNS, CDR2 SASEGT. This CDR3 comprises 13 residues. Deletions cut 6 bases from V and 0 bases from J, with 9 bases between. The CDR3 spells CASRGATSYEQYF. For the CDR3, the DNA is TGTGCCAGCAGGGGGGCGACCTCCTACGAGCAGTACTTC.

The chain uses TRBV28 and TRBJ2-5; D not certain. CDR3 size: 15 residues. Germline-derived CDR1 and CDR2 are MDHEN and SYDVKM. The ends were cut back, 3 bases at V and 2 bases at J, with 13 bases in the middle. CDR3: CASSLPGGPQETQYF. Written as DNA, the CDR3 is TGTGCCAGCAGTTTGCCTGGTGGGCCTCAAGAGACCCAGTACTTC.